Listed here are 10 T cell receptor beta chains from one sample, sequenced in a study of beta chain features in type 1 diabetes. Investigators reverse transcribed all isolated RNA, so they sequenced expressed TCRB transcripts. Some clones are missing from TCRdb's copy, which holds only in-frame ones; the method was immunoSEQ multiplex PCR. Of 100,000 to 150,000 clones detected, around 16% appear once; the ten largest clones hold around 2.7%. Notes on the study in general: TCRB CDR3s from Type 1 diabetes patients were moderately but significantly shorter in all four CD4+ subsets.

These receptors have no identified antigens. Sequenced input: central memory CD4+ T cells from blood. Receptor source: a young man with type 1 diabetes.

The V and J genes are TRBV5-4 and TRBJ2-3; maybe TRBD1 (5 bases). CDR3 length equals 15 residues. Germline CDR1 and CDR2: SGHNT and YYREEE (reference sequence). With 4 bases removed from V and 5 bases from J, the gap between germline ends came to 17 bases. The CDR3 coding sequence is TGTGCCAGCAGCCCAGGGCTAATTAGGGGAGATACGCAGTATTTT. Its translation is CASSPGLIRGDTQYF.

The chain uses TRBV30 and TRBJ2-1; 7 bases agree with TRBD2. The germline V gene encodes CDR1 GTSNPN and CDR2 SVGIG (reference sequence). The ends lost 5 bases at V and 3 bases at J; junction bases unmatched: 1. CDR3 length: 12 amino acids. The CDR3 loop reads CAWGLVYNEQFF. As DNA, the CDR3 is TGTGCCTGGGGACTAGTCTACAATGAGCAGTTCTTC.

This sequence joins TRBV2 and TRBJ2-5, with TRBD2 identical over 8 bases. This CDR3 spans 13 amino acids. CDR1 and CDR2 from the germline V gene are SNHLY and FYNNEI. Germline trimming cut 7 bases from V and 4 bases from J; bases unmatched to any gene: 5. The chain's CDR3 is CASTGTRGETQYF. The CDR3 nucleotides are TGTGCCAGCACTGGGACTAGAGGAGAGACCCAGTACTTC.

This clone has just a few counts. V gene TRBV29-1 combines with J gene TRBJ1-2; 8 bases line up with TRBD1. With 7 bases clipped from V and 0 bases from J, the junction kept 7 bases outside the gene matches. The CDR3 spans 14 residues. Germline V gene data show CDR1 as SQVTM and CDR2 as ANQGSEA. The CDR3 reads CSAPTGATNYGYTF. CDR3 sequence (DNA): TGCAGCGCACCGACAGGGGCAACTAACTATGGCTACACCTTC.

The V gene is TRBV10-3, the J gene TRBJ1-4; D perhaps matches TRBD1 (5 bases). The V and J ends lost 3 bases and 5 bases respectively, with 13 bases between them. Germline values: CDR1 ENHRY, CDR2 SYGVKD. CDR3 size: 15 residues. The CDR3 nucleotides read TGTGCCATCAGTGATTGGGGGGACGCCAATGAAAAACTGTTTTTT. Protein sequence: CAISDWGDANEKLFF.

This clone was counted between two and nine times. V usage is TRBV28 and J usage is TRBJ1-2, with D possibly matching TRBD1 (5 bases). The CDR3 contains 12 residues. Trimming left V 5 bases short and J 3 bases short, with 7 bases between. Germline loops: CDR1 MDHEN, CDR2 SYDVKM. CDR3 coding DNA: TGTGCCAGCAGTGTGGGGGACTATGGCTACACCTTC. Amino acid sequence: CASSVGDYGYTF.

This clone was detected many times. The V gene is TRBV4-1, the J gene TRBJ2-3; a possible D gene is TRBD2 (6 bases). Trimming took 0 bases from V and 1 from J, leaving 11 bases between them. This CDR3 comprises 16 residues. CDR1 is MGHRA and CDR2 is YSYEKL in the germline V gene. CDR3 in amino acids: CASSQDPWGGTDTQYF. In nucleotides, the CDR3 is TGCGCCAGCAGCCAAGATCCGTGGGGGGGCACAGATACGCAGTATTTT.

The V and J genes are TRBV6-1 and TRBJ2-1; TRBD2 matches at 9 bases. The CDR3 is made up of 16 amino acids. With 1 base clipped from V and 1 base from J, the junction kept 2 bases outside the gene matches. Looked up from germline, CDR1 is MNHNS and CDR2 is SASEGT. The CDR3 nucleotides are TGTGCCAGCAGTGAAGATAGCGGGGGATCCTACAATGAGCAGTTCTTC. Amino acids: CASSEDSGGSYNEQFF.

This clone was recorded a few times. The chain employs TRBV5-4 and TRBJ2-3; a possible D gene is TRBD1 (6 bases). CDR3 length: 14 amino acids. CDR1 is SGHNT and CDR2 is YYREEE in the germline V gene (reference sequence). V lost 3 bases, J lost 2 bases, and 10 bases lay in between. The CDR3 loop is CASSSGQFTDTQYF. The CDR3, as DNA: TGTGCCAGCAGCTCAGGACAGTTCACAGATACGCAGTATTTT.

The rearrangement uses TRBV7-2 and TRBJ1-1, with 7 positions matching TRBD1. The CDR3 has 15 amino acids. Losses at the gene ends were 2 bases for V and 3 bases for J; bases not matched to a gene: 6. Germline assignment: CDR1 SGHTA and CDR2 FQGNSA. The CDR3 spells CASSLFRGQDTEAFF. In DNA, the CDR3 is TGTGCCAGCAGCTTATTTAGGGGGCAAGACACTGAAGCTTTCTTT.